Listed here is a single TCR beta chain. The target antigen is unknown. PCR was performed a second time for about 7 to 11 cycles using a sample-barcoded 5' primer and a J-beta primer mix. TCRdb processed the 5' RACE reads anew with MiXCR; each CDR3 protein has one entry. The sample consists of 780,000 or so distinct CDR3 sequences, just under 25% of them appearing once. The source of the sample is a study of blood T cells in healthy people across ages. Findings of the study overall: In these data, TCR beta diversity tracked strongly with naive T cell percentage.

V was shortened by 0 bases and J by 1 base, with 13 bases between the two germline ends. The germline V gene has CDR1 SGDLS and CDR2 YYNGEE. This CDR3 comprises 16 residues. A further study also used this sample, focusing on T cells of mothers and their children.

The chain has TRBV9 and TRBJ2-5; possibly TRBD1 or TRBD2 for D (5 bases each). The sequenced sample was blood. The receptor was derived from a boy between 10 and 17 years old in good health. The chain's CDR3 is CASSVVPEGIQETQYF. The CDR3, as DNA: TGTGCCAGCAGCGTAGTTCCTGAGGGGATCCAAGAGACCCAGTACTTC.